A single sample gave rise to the 12 T cell receptor beta chains below, sequenced in a study of blood T cell repertoires in COVID-19 (dated by TCRdb to about 2020). The library was produced with the immunoSEQ multiplex PCR assay. Held by TCRdb, this immuneACCESS table contains in-frame sequences only and omits some clones. Under half of the omission traces to an unresolved V gene where checked; the cause of the rest is unknown. For this sample there are about 100,000 clones; 60% to 85% appear just once. The top ten hold about a sixth of the sample. Sequencing used peripheral blood. The receptors derive from a woman over 75 with active or convalescent COVID-19.

The chain uses TRBV24-1 and TRBJ2-2; 8 bases fit TRBD1. Trimming cost V 9 bases and J 1 base; bases outside gene matches: 0. The CDR3 has 13 residues. Germline V gene sequence: CDR1 KGHDR, CDR2 SFDVKD. CDR3: CATGTGNTGELFF. The CDR3 DNA sequence: TGTGCCACCGGGACAGGGAACACCGGGGAGCTGTTTTTT.

This chain uses TRBV10-3 with TRBJ1-4; TRBD1 agrees at 10 bases. V lost 5 bases to trimming and J lost 6 bases; unmatched junction nucleotides: 9. The CDR3 loop spans 16 amino acids. Germline loops: CDR1 ENHRY, CDR2 SYGVKD. The CDR3 is CAISRRQGAIDEKLFF. The CDR3 DNA follows: TGTGCCATCAGTCGCAGACAGGGGGCGATCGATGAAAAACTGTTTTTT.

The chain employs TRBV6-5 and TRBJ2-2, with unresolved D. Trimming shortened V by 2 bases and J by 6 bases, and 13 bases separated the two germline ends. Germline V gene lookup returns CDR1 MNHEY and CDR2 SVGAGI. The CDR3 spans 15 residues. CDR3 in DNA: TGTGCCAGCAGTTACGATGCCCGCCAGGCCGGGGAGCTGTTTTTT. This translates into CASSYDARQAGELFF.

The chain carries TRBV9 and TRBJ2-1; TRBD2 agrees at 11 bases. Germline V CDR1 and CDR2: SGDLS, YYNGEE. This CDR3 contains 16 residues. The junction had 8 bases not matched to a gene; V was cut back by 0 bases and J by 9 bases. The CDR3 DNA reads as TGTGCCAGCAGCGTAGGCGGTAGCGGGAGGGCTGCTGAGCAGTTCTTC. Its translation is CASSVGGSGRAAEQFF.

This clone was found a few times. V usage is TRBV6-5 and J usage is TRBJ1-4; D is undetermined. The CDR3 is made up of 13 amino acids. The V end lost 9 bases, the J end lost 8 bases, and 16 bases lay between the germline ends. CDR1 and CDR2 (germline): MNHEY, SVGAGI. The CDR3 protein is CASQVTREEKLFF. For the CDR3, the DNA is TGTGCCAGTCAGGTCACGAGAGAGGAAAAACTGTTTTTT.

The chain recombines TRBV5-4 with TRBJ2-1; TRBD2 matches at 11 bases. Unmatched junction bases numbered 4, after V lost 3 bases and J lost 5 bases. Germline V gives CDR1 SGHNT, CDR2 YYREEE (reference sequence). The CDR3 spans 15 residues. CDR3 sequence: CASSSPGLADNEQFF. For the CDR3, the DNA is TGTGCCAGCAGCTCTCCGGGACTAGCGGACAATGAGCAGTTCTTC.

This clone was counted once. CDR3 amino acids: CASRATSVNTQYF. The CDR3 DNA follows: TGTGCCAGTAGAGCAACTAGCGTAAATACGCAGTATTTT. The gene calls are TRBV19 and TRBJ2-3, with 7 bases identical to TRBD2. This CDR3 region has 13 residues. The trim removed 6 bases at V and 7 bases at J, leaving 7 bases unmatched. Germline lookup yields CDR1 LNHDA and CDR2 SQIVND (reference sequence).

This rearrangement joins TRBV6-5 to TRBJ2-1; D remains unclear. The V end was cut by 4 bases, the J end by 5 bases, with 15 bases between. The CDR3 covers 15 residues. Germline V CDR1 and CDR2: MNHEY, SVGAGI. In nucleotides, the CDR3 is TGTGCCAGCAGTTTCCTCCTCGCTATGGACAATGAGCAGTTCTTC. It codes for CASSFLLAMDNEQFF.

This chain links TRBV5-5 with TRBJ1-5, with D perhaps matching TRBD1 (6 bases). Germline values: CDR1 SGHKS, CDR2 YYEKEE (reference sequence). This CDR3 region has 17 residues. Trimming stripped 3 bases from V and 0 bases from J, with 16 bases between. In nucleotides, the CDR3 is TGTGCCAGCAGCTCTAGTTTTCAGGGGAATAGCAATCAGCCCCAGCATTTT. Protein sequence: CASSSSFQGNSNQPQHF.

The chain links TRBV19 to TRBJ1-5; a possible D gene is TRBD1 (5 bases). Looked up from germline, CDR1 is LNHDA and CDR2 is SQIVND (reference sequence). There are 14 residues in the CDR3. V lost 6 bases and J 0 bases, leaving 9 bases between the germline ends. CDR3 nucleotide sequence: TGTGCCAGTAGAGGGGATATTAGCAATCAGCCCCAGCATTTT. Encoded protein: CASRGDISNQPQHF. The full variable domain, completed using reference TRBV19 and TRBJ1-5, is DGGITQSPKYLFRKEGQNVTLSCEQNLNHDAMYWYRQDPGQGLRLIYYSQIVNDFQKGDIAEGYSVSREKKESFPLTVTSAQKNPTAFYLCASRGDISNQPQHFGDGTRLSIL.

The chain has TRBV5-1 and TRBJ1-1, with 9 nucleotides matching TRBD1. The V and J ends lost 4 bases and 4 bases, in that order; junction bases with no gene match: 8. The CDR3 runs 15 residues. Germline assignment: CDR1 SGHRS and CDR2 YFSETQ. As DNA, the CDR3 is TGCGCCAGCAGCAGGGACGGGACAGGGTCCACTGAAGCTTTCTTT. Its protein is CASSRDGTGSTEAFF.

V gene TRBV27 combines with J gene TRBJ1-1; TRBD1 is a possible D gene (6 bases). This CDR3 has 15 residues. Germline CDR1 MNHEY, CDR2 SMNVEV (reference sequence). V was clipped by 2 bases and J by 5 bases, with 15 bases between them. CDR3 in amino acids: CASSLNRQVGTEAFF. For the CDR3, the DNA is TGTGCCAGCAGTTTAAACCGACAGGTAGGGACTGAAGCTTTCTTT.